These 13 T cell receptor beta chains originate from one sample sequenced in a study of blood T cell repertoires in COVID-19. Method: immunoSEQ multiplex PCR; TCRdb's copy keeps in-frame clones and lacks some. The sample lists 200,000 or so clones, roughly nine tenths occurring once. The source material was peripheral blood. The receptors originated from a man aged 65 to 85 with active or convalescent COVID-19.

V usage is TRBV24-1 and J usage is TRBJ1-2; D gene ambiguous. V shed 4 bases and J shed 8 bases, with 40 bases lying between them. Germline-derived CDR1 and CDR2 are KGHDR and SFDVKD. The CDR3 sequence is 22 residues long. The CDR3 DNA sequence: TGTGCCACCAGTGACAGTCGACGGCCCGGCCGCCCCCCACCACCGTTTCGGGAGGGCTACACCTTC. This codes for CATSDSRRPGRPPPPFREGYTF.

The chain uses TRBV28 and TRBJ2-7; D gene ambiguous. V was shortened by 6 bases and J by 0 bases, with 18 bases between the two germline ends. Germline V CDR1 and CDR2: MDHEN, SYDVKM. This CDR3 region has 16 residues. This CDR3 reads CASSPPRGLSSYEQYF. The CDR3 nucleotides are TGTGCCAGCAGCCCCCCTCGAGGTCTGAGCTCCTACGAGCAGTACTTC.

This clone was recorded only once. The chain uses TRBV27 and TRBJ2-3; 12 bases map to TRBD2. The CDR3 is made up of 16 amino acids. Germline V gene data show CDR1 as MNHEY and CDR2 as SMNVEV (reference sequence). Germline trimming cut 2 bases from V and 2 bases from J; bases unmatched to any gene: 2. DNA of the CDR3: TGTGCCAGCAGTTTAAGACTAGCGGGAGCCACAGATACGCAGTATTTT. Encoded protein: CASSLRLAGATDTQYF.

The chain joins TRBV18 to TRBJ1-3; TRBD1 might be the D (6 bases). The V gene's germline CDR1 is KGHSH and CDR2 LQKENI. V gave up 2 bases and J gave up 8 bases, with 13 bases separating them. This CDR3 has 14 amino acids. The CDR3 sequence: CASSPGTGQDTIYF. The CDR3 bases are TGTGCCAGCTCACCAGGTACAGGGCAAGACACCATATATTTT.

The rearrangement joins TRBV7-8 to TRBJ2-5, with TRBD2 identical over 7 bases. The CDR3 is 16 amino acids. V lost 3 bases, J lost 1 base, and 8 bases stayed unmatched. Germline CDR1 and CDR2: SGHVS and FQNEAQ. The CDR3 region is CASSLGQRESQETQYF. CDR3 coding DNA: TGTGCCAGCAGCTTGGGCCAGCGGGAATCCCAAGAGACCCAGTACTTC. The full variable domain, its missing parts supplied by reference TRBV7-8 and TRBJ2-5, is GAGVSQSPRYKVAKRGQDVALRCDPISGHVSLFWYQQALGQGPEFLTYFQNEAQLDKSGLPSDRFFAERPEGSVSTLKIQRTQQEDSAVYLCASSLGQRESQETQYFGPGTRLLVL.

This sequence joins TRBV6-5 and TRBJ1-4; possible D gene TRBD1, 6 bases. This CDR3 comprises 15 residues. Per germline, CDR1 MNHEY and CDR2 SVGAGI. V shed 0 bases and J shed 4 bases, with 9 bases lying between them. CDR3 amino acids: CASSYSGQSNEKLFF. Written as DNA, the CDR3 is TGTGCCAGCAGTTACTCCGGACAGAGTAATGAAAAACTGTTTTTT.

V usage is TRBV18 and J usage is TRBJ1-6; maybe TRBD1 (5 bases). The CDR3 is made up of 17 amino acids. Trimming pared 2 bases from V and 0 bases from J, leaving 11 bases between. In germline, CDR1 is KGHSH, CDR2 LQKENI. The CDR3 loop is CASSPRTLSSYNSPLHF. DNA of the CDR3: TGTGCCAGCTCACCAAGGACACTAAGCTCCTATAATTCACCCCTCCACTTT.

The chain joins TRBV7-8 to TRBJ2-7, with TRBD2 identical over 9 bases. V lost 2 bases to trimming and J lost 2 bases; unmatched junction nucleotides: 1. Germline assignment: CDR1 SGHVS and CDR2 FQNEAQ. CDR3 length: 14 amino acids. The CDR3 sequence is CASSLLAGPYEQYF. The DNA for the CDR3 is TGTGCCAGCAGCTTACTAGCGGGACCCTACGAGCAGTACTTC. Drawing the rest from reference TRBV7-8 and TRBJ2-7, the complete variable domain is GAGVSQSPRYKVAKRGQDVALRCDPISGHVSLFWYQQALGQGPEFLTYFQNEAQLDKSGLPSDRFFAERPEGSVSTLKIQRTQQEDSAVYLCASSLLAGPYEQYFGPGTRLTVT.

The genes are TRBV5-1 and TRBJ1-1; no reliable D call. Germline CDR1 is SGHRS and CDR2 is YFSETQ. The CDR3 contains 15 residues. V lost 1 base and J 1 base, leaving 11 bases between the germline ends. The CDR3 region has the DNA TGCGCCAGCAGCTTGAACCAAGGGAGGAACACTGAAGCTTTCTTT. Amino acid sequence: CASSLNQGRNTEAFF. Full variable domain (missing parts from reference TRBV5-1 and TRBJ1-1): KAGVTQTPRYLIKTRGQQVTLSCSPISGHRSVSWYQQTPGQGLQFLFEYFSETQRNKGNFPGRFSGRQFSNSRSEMNVSTLELGDSALYLCASSLNQGRNTEAFFGQGTRLTVV.

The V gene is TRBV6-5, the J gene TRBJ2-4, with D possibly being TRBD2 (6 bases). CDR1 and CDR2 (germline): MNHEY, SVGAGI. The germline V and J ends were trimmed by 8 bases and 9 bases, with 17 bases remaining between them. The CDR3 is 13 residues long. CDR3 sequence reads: CASSTSIFSIQYF. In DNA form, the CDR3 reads TGTGCCAGCTCTACTAGCATCTTTAGCATTCAGTACTTC.

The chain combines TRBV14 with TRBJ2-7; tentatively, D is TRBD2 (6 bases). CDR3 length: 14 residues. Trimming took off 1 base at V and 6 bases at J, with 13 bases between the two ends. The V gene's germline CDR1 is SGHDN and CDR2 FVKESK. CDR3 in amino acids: CASSQVGGVSEQYF. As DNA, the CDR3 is TGTGCCAGCAGCCAAGTGGGGGGAGTCTCCGAGCAGTACTTC.

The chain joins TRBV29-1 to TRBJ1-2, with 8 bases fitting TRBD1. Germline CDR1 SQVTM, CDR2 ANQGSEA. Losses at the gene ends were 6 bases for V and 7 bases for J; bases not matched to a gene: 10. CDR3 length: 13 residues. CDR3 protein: CSVGSWDRSGYTF. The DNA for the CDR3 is TGCAGCGTGGGGAGTTGGGACAGGTCTGGCTACACCTTC.

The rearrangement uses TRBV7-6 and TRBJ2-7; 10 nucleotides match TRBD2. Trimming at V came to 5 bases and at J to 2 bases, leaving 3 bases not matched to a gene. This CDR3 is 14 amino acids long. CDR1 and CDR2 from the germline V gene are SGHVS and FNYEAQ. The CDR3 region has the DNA TGTGCCAGCAGCCCTAGCGGGGGTACCTACGAGCAGTACTTC. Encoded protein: CASSPSGGTYEQYF.